These 20 T cell receptor beta chains share one sample of origin, sequenced in a study of beta chain features in type 1 diabetes. The authors reverse transcribed all of the isolated RNA, so sequencing captured expressed TCRB transcripts. Data came from immunoSEQ multiplex PCR; TCRdb stores just in-frame clones and leaves some out. The sample gives 130,000 to 150,000 clones, approximately 52% of which show up once; around 0.45% is in the top ten. Sequencing was carried out using Tregs from blood. These receptors were collected from a man younger than 35 in good health.

The chain is built from TRBV4-1 and TRBJ1-5; a weak D match, TRBD1 (5 bases). Germline V gene lookup returns CDR1 MGHRA and CDR2 YSYEKL. This CDR3 spans 14 amino acids. Trimming took off 1 base at V and 7 bases at J, with 11 bases between the two ends. CDR3 region: CASSQAGGDQPQHF. In DNA form, the CDR3 reads TGCGCCAGCAGCCAAGCGGGGGGTGACCAGCCCCAGCATTTT.

J is TRBJ1-5 and V is TRBV28; a possible D gene is TRBD1 (5 bases). V dropped 3 bases and J dropped 7 bases, with 16 bases sitting between them. CDR3 length: 15 amino acids. Germline-derived CDR1 and CDR2 are MDHEN and SYDVKM. This CDR3 reads CASSLRRGVEQPQHF. In nucleotides, the CDR3 is TGTGCCAGCAGTTTGCGTCGGGGGGTTGAGCAGCCCCAGCATTTT.

V gene TRBV9 combines with J gene TRBJ2-1; 12 bases match TRBD2. The V segment lost 4 bases and the J segment 9 bases; nucleotides outside the gene matches: 11. The CDR3 extends over 16 amino acids. Germline V gives CDR1 SGDLS, CDR2 YYNGEE. CDR3 in amino acids: CASSKATSGGPTEQFF. The DNA for the CDR3 is TGTGCCAGCAGCAAAGCCACTAGCGGGGGGCCTACTGAGCAGTTCTTC.

This clone was detected a few times. The chain couples TRBV5-1 to TRBJ2-4; D perhaps matches TRBD1 (5 bases). V gave up 4 bases and J gave up 4 bases, with 12 bases separating them. CDR1 and CDR2 from the germline V gene are SGHRS and YFSETQ. The CDR3 is 14 residues long. CDR3 in DNA: TGCGCCAGCAGCCCCATTACAGGAAAAAACATTCAGTACTTC. It is translated as CASSPITGKNIQYF. Looking up the rest from reference TRBV5-1 and TRBJ2-4 gives the full variable domain: KAGVTQTPRYLIKTRGQQVTLSCSPISGHRSVSWYQQTPGQGLQFLFEYFSETQRNKGNFPGRFSGRQFSNSRSEMNVSTLELGDSALYLCASSPITGKNIQYFGAGTRLSVL.

The chain couples TRBV2 to TRBJ2-1; TRBD2 aligns across 8 bases. Germline V gene lookup returns CDR1 SNHLY and CDR2 FYNNEI. Trimming took 4 bases from V and 15 from J; bases not matched to a gene: 11. The CDR3 is 13 residues long. The CDR3 loop is CASSGVPGGRRFF. DNA of the CDR3: TGTGCCAGCAGTGGAGTTCCGGGGGGGCGGCGGTTCTTC.

A few counts support this clone. This chain connects TRBV28 to TRBJ1-1; 8 bases fit TRBD1. The CDR3 is 14 amino acids. Germline loops: CDR1 MDHEN, CDR2 SYDVKM. V lost 2 bases, J lost 3 bases, and 2 bases stayed unmatched. The DNA for the CDR3 is TGTGCCAGCAGTTTACGCAGGGGGCACACTGAAGCTTTCTTT. Its protein product is CASSLRRGHTEAFF.

On this clone: An end of the junction does not agree with germline; a read error may underlie this. The chain is built from TRBV28 and TRBJ1-4; D is possibly TRBD1 (5 bases). The CDR3 sequence is 18 residues long. CDR1 and CDR2 (germline): MDHEN, SYDVKM. The CDR3 loop reads CASKPVVGRGSGNEKLFF. The CDR3 bases are TGTGCCAGCAAACCCGTAGTGGGCCGGGGGTCGGGGAATGAGAAACTGTTTTTT.

The J gene is TRBJ2-7, the V gene TRBV7-9; no definite D call. This CDR3 comprises 14 residues. The V gene's germline CDR1 is SEHNR and CDR2 FQNEAQ (reference sequence). Trimming left V 3 bases short and J 2 bases short, with 11 bases between. The CDR3 spells CASSFPRSPYEQYF. In DNA form, the CDR3 reads TGTGCCAGCAGCTTCCCGAGGTCTCCCTACGAGCAGTACTTC.

The chain links TRBV10-3 to TRBJ2-5; 8 nucleotides match TRBD2. Per germline, CDR1 ENHRY and CDR2 SYGVKD. The length of the CDR3 is 15 residues. Unmatched junction bases numbered 6, after V lost 3 bases and J lost 3 bases. CDR3 loop: CAISDISGVKETQYF. The CDR3 DNA reads TGTGCCATCAGTGACATTAGCGGGGTGAAAGAGACCCAGTACTTC.

In its sample, this clone was seen a few times. The chain carries TRBV7-2 and TRBJ2-1; a weak D match, TRBD2 (5 bases). Germline V CDR1 and CDR2: SGHTA, FQGNSA. This CDR3 spans 15 amino acids. Trimming shortened V by 5 bases and J by 0 bases, and 11 bases separated the two germline ends. CDR3 nucleotide sequence: TGTGCCAGCAGCCTAAGCGGCCGCTCCTACAATGAGCAGTTCTTC. Translated, it gives CASSLSGRSYNEQFF.

The rearrangement links TRBV30 to TRBJ1-1; D is uncertain. V lost 5 bases to trimming and J lost 1 base, with 11 bases between them. From germline, CDR1 is GTSNPN and CDR2 SVGIG (reference sequence). This CDR3 comprises 13 residues. CDR3 protein: CAWQRRKNTEAFF. DNA for the CDR3: TGTGCCTGGCAGAGGCGGAAGAACACTGAAGCTTTCTTT.

J is TRBJ2-3 and V is TRBV15; 7 bases agree with TRBD1. Per the germline V gene, CDR1 is LNHNV and CDR2 is YYDKDF (reference sequence). V lost 2 bases, J lost 3 bases, and 8 bases stayed unmatched. The CDR3 has 16 residues. The CDR3 nucleotides are TGTGCCACCAGCAGACGGGCCCGGGACAGAACAGATACGCAGTATTTT. It is translated as CATSRRARDRTDTQYF.

This chain connects TRBV5-1 to TRBJ2-3, with a weak D call TRBD1 (5 bases). Germline V gene data show CDR1 as SGHRS and CDR2 as YFSETQ. V was trimmed by 1 base and J by 3 bases, leaving 12 bases between them. This CDR3 is 15 amino acids long. CDR3 bases: TGCGCCAGCAGCTTGAGGGGCAGCTCGACAGATACGCAGTATTTT. Its protein product is CASSLRGSSTDTQYF. The variable domain in full, completed from reference TRBV5-1 and TRBJ2-3, reads KAGVTQTPRYLIKTRGQQVTLSCSPISGHRSVSWYQQTPGQGLQFLFEYFSETQRNKGNFPGRFSGRQFSNSRSEMNVSTLELGDSALYLCASSLRGSSTDTQYFGPGTRLTVL.

The chain joins TRBV7-2 to TRBJ2-1, with 8 bases lining up with TRBD2. This CDR3 comprises 16 residues. J lost 8 bases, V lost 1 base, and 10 bases had no gene match. The V gene's germline CDR1 is SGHTA and CDR2 FQGNSA. The CDR3 loop is CASSLGGTSGRDEQFF. The DNA of the CDR3 is TGTGCCAGCAGCTTAGGCGGGACTAGTGGAAGGGATGAGCAGTTCTTC.

V is TRBV15 and J is TRBJ2-3, with D perhaps TRBD1 (5 bases). The germline V and J ends were trimmed by 0 bases and 5 bases, with 6 bases remaining between them. CDR3 length equals 13 residues. Germline values: CDR1 LNHNV, CDR2 YYDKDF (reference sequence). Written as DNA, the CDR3 is TGTGCCACCAGCAGAGATAGGGGAGATACGCAGTATTTT. Encoded protein: CATSRDRGDTQYF.

There are a few counts of this clone. V and J are TRBV7-2 and TRBJ1-2; unclear D gene. The ends were cut back, 1 base at V and 8 bases at J, with 14 bases in the middle. Germline V gene data show CDR1 as SGHTA and CDR2 as FQGNSA. This CDR3 region has 14 residues. The CDR3 sequence: CASSLGEGSRGYTF. The CDR3 nucleotides read TGTGCCAGCAGCTTAGGCGAGGGTTCACGAGGCTACACCTTC. The full variable domain, rest sourced from reference TRBV7-2 and TRBJ1-2, is GAGVSQSPSNKVTEKGKDVELRCDPISGHTALYWYRQSLGQGLEFLIYFQGNSAPDKSGLPSDRFSAERTGGSVSTLTIQRTQQEDSAVYLCASSLGEGSRGYTFGSGTRLTVV.

Only a few counts were recorded for this clone. This chain joins TRBV6-6 and TRBJ2-7, with 7 bases aligning to TRBD2. CDR1 and CDR2 (germline): MNHNY, SVGAGI (reference sequence). CDR3 size: 13 residues. The V segment lost 3 bases and the J segment 6 bases; nucleotides outside the gene matches: 5. As DNA, the CDR3 is TGTGCCAGCAGTTATGCGGGAGTACCCGAGCAGTACTTC. Translation gives CASSYAGVPEQYF.

Concerning this clone: Other DNA sequences within the sample encode an identical CDR3. The rearrangement uses TRBV6-1 and TRBJ2-1; 11 nucleotides align to TRBD2. Germline CDR1 is MNHNS and CDR2 is SASEGT. Trimming took 5 bases from V and 5 from J; bases not matched to a gene: 5. The CDR3 is 15 amino acids. The DNA of the CDR3 is TGTGCCAGCAGTCCCGGGACTAGCGGTAACAATGAGCAGTTCTTC. Protein product: CASSPGTSGNNEQFF.

The chain combines TRBV4-3 with TRBJ1-4, with 8 bases aligning to TRBD1. V lost 2 bases to trimming and J lost 7 bases; unmatched junction nucleotides: 6. The CDR3 is 15 residues long. CDR1 is LGHNA, CDR2 YSLEER, per germline. The CDR3 loop is CASSQTTGVGEKLFF. The CDR3 DNA sequence: TGCGCCAGCAGCCAAACGACAGGGGTTGGTGAAAAACTGTTTTTT.

This clone was observed a handful of times. The V gene is TRBV30, the J gene TRBJ1-2; D gene ambiguous. The CDR3 length is 12 residues. Germline V gives CDR1 GTSNPN, CDR2 SVGIG (reference sequence). V was trimmed by 8 bases and J by 4 bases, leaving 14 bases between them. CDR3 coding DNA: TGTGCCGCGGGTAGTTTAGCCTATGGCTACACCTTC. It encodes CAAGSLAYGYTF.